The 8 T cell receptor beta chains in this list originate from one sample, sequenced in a study of human T cells and chemical hapten exposure. In TCRdb, the RACE reads were re-called with MiXCR into one record per CDR3 protein. The repertoire consists of fewer than 100,000 distinct CDR3 sequences, with approximately 9.3% occurring once and the leading ten covering more than 2%. The time point here: patch test 2, 6 weeks after DPC sensitization. The treatment here: therapeutic diphenylcyclopropenone sensitization with weekly scalp DPC. Sample: whole blood, taken in connection with sensitization to the hapten diphenylcyclopropenone (DPC). The receptors were gathered from a middle-aged woman with alopecia areata. Some clones in this sample may be carry-over from other donors' samples.

The chain recombines TRBV19 with TRBJ1-5; maybe TRBD1 (6 bases). CDR3 length: 17 amino acids. Trimming shortened V by 3 bases and J by 1 base, and 16 bases separated the two germline ends. Germline lookup yields CDR1 LNHDA and CDR2 SQIVND (reference sequence). The chain's CDR3 is CASSIRNRVVSNQPQHF. The CDR3 DNA follows: TGTGCCAGTAGTATTCGGAACAGGGTGGTGAGCAATCAGCCCCAGCATTTT.

The chain couples TRBV28 to TRBJ1-5; D is ambiguous. The V end lost 5 bases, the J end lost 0 bases, and 11 bases lay between the germline ends. The CDR3 runs 15 residues. Germline V gene sequence: CDR1 MDHEN, CDR2 SYDVKM. CDR3 bases: TGTGCCAGCAGTCAAAGACCGACTAGCAATCAGCCCCAGCATTTT. Translated, it gives CASSQRPTSNQPQHF.

This clonotype was recorded many times. The V and J genes are TRBV7-6 and TRBJ2-7; 8 positions match TRBD2. With V trimmed by 2 bases and J by 4 bases, 4 bases remained unmatched. Germline-derived CDR1 and CDR2 are SGHVS and FNYEAQ. The CDR3 totals 14 residues. CDR3: CASSLNSGTYEQYF. The CDR3 nucleotides are TGTGCCAGCAGCTTAAATAGCGGGACATACGAGCAGTACTTC.

This clonotype was picked up many times. This chain uses TRBV6-5 with TRBJ1-1; perhaps TRBD1 as D (6 bases). Per germline, CDR1 MNHEY and CDR2 SVGAGI. The CDR3 is made up of 15 amino acids. The germline V and J ends were trimmed by 4 bases and 5 bases, with 17 bases remaining between them. The CDR3 coding sequence is TGTGCCAGCAGTTTCCGCACGGCCAGGGGAACTGAAGCTTTCTTT. This translates into CASSFRTARGTEAFF.

Only a few counts were recorded for this clonotype. V is TRBV10-3 and J is TRBJ1-3; D is unclear. This CDR3 comprises 14 residues. The V and J ends lost 4 bases and 0 bases respectively, with 7 bases between them. CDR1 and CDR2 from the germline V gene are ENHRY and SYGVKD. CDR3 in amino acids: CAISGISSGNTIYF. Written as DNA, the CDR3 is TGTGCCATCAGTGGTATAAGCTCTGGAAACACCATATATTTT.

This clonotype has a count of ten or more. The chain recombines TRBV7-6 with TRBJ2-3; TRBD2 matches at 8 bases. J was trimmed by 6 bases and V by 0 bases; bases with no gene match: 8. The germline gives CDR1 SGHVS, CDR2 FNYEAQ. This CDR3 has 16 amino acids. The CDR3 loop is CASSLAPGGTGDTQYF. Here the CDR3 DNA reads TGTGCCAGCAGCTTAGCGCCGGGAGGGACCGGGGATACGCAGTATTTT.

This clonotype was picked up a small number of times. The genes are TRBV12-5 and TRBJ2-1; 10 bases match TRBD2. The CDR3 runs 17 residues. CDR1 and CDR2 from the germline V gene are LGHNT and FRNRAP. Trimming took 3 bases from V and 6 from J; bases not matched to a gene: 11. The CDR3 DNA sequence: TGTGCTAGTGGTTTCACCCATCTAGCGGGAGTTGTCAATGAGCAGTTCTTC. This codes for CASGFTHLAGVVNEQFF.

This clonotype has a handful of counts. The V call is TRBV20-1, the J call TRBJ2-5; no definite D call. The germline CDR1 and CDR2 sequences are DFQATT and SNEGSKA (reference sequence). The CDR3 runs to 13 residues. With 5 bases removed from V and 1 base from J, the gap between germline ends came to 11 bases. The CDR3 DNA reads TGCAGTGCTCGAATAGGGCCCCAAGAGACCCAGTACTTC. Its protein product is CSARIGPQETQYF.